These T cell receptor beta chains were read from a single sample in a study of shared clonotypes between healthy human individuals. Sequenced by immunoSEQ multiplex PCR; TCRdb stores in-frame clones only, minus some. The sample includes about 2.1 million clones, just over 90% of them seen just once. The sequenced material came from naive CD8+ T cells from PBMCs. All receptors come from a man between 18 and 35 years old in good health. Some clones in this sample may be carry-over from other donors' samples. Each CDR3 is given with its conserved first and last residue. Fields, in order: clone size, D gene, V gene, J gene, CDR3 DNA, CDR3 protein. The D gene is left open where the match is weak. Expanded clones get a size class; other rows say once, few or many, or leave the size out.

size: .; D: TRBD2; V: TRBV27; J: TRBJ2-3; DNA: TGTGCCATCCCTCGGGACGGCAAGACTAGCGGGAGCACAGATACGCAGTATTTT; CDR3: CAIPRDGKTSGSTDTQYF
size: .; D: .; V: TRBV6-5; J: TRBJ2-1; DNA: TGTGCCAGCAGTTACTCCGACCCGGGGAATGAGCAGTTCTTC; CDR3: CASSYSDPGNEQFF
size: .; D: .; V: TRBV4-1; J: TRBJ2-1; DNA: TGCGCCAGCAGCCAAGATCCGGGTGTCTCCTACAATGAGCAGTTCTTC; CDR3: CASSQDPGVSYNEQFF
size: .; D: .; V: TRBV19; J: TRBJ2-7; DNA: TGTGCCAGTAGTATATTTTCGGACATAACCGGGTCCTACGAGCAGTACTTC; CDR3: CASSIFSDITGSYEQYF
size: .; D: .; V: TRBV10-3; J: TRBJ2-7; DNA: TGTGCCATCAGTGACTCCCGAGCCTACGAGCAGTACTTC; CDR3: CAISDSRAYEQYF
size: .; D: .; V: TRBV29-1; J: TRBJ2-6; DNA: TGCAGCGCTAGGTTCTCTGGGGCCAACGTCCTGACTTTC; CDR3: CSARFSGANVLTF
size: .; D: .; V: TRBV7-3; J: TRBJ1-1; DNA: TGTGCCAGCAGCTTATCCTACAGGGCGACTGAAGCTTTCTTT; CDR3: CASSLSYRATEAFF
size: .; D: .; V: TRBV27; J: TRBJ1-1; DNA: TGTGCCAGCAGTTTAGGCCCAGCATATAACACTGAAGCTTTCTTT; CDR3: CASSLGPAYNTEAFF
size: .; D: .; V: TRBV5-1; J: TRBJ1-1; DNA: TGCGCCAGCAGCTTGTGGCCGGGTTTGGGGACGAACACTGAAGCTTTCTTT; CDR3: CASSLWPGLGTNTEAFF
size: few; D: TRBD1; V: TRBV4-1; J: TRBJ1-1; DNA: TGCGCCAGCAGCCCTACGACAGGGGTGAACACTGAAGCTTTCTTT; CDR3: CASSPTTGVNTEAFF
size: .; D: TRBD1; V: TRBV11-2; J: TRBJ2-1; DNA: TGTGCCAGCAGACACGCGACAGGGCCCTACAATGAGCAGTTCTTC; CDR3: CASRHATGPYNEQFF
size: .; D: .; V: TRBV27; J: TRBJ1-5; DNA: TGTGCCAGCATGTCCGGGATTGGTCAGCCCCAGCATTTT; CDR3: CASMSGIGQPQHF